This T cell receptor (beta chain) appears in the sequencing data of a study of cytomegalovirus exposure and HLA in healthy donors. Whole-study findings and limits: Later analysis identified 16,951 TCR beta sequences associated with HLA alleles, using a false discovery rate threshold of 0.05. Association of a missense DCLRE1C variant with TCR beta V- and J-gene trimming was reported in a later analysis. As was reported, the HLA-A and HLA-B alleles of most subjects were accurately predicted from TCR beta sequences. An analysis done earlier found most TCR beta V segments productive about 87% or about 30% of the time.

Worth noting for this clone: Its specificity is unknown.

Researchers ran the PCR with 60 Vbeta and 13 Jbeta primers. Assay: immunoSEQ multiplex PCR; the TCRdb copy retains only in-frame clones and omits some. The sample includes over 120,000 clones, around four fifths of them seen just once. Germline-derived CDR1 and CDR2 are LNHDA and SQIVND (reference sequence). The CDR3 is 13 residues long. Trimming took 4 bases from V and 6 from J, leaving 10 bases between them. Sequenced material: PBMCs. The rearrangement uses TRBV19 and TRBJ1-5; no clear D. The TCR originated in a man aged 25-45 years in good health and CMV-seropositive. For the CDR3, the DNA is TGTGCCAGTAGTAGGGCAGATGGTCAGCCCCAGCATTTT. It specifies CASSRADGQPQHF. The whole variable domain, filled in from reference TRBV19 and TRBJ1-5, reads DGGITQSPKYLFRKEGQNVTLSCEQNLNHDAMYWYRQDPGQGLRLIYYSQIVNDFQKGDIAEGYSVSREKKESFPLTVTSAQKNPTAFYLCASSRADGQPQHFGDGTRLSIL.